One sample yielded the 21 T cell receptor beta chains listed below, sequenced in a study of shared clonotypes between healthy human individuals. Sequencing was performed with immunoSEQ multiplex PCR; in TCRdb, only in-frame clones are kept and a portion is missing. Of about 680,000 clones in the sample, around 90% were seen once. CD45RO-negative cells were positively selected for CCR7, leaving out terminally differentiated effector memory CD45RA+ cells. The sequencing input was naive CD8+ T cells sorted from blood. The receptors shown here come from a man under 40 in good health.

V usage is TRBV28 and J usage is TRBJ2-7; TRBD2 aligns across 12 bases. Germline V gene data show CDR1 as MDHEN and CDR2 as SYDVKM. CDR3 length equals 16 residues. J gave up 0 bases and V 6 bases, and 6 bases lay outside the gene matches. The CDR3 sequence: CASSETSGGSSYEQYF. As DNA, the CDR3 is TGTGCCAGCAGCGAAACTAGCGGGGGGAGCTCCTACGAGCAGTACTTC.

This rearrangement joins TRBV30 to TRBJ2-2; 9 positions agree with TRBD2. CDR3 size: 16 residues. The germline V gene encodes CDR1 GTSNPN and CDR2 SVGIG (reference sequence). V was pared by 0 bases and J by 5 bases, with 7 bases of the junction left unmatched. The CDR3 sequence: CAWSVLAGALTGELFF. DNA for the CDR3: TGTGCCTGGAGTGTTTTAGCGGGAGCTTTGACCGGGGAGCTGTTTTTT.

Concerning this clone: Different DNA sequences within this sample yield the same CDR3. The rearrangement joins TRBV27 to TRBJ2-7; 8 bases are shared with TRBD1. The CDR3 is 15 amino acids. Trimming cost V 0 bases and J 3 bases; bases outside gene matches: 4. The germline V gene has CDR1 MNHEY and CDR2 SMNVEV (reference sequence). CDR3 nucleotides: TGTGCCAGCAGTTTATCTGGGACAGGCGACTACGAGCAGTACTTC. Translation: CASSLSGTGDYEQYF.

The chain combines TRBV7-9 with TRBJ2-1; D is uncertain. Trimming removed 5 bases from V and 10 bases from J, with 12 bases in between. Germline V gene data show CDR1 as SEHNR and CDR2 as FQNEAQ (reference sequence). CDR3 length equals 12 residues. This CDR3 reads CASSPSQGEQFF. CDR3 DNA: TGTGCCAGCAGCCCGAGTCAAGGCGAGCAGTTCTTC.

This chain joins TRBV7-9 and TRBJ2-1; 16 bases are shared with TRBD2. The CDR3 length is 17 residues. CDR1 is SEHNR and CDR2 is FQNEAQ in the germline V gene (reference sequence). The V and J ends lost 4 bases and 7 bases, in that order; junction bases with no gene match: 7. The CDR3 loop is CASSSGTSGRAMNEQFF. DNA of the CDR3: TGTGCCAGCAGCTCCGGGACTAGCGGGAGGGCCATGAATGAGCAGTTCTTC.

V and J are TRBV25-1 and TRBJ2-7; D gene ambiguous. The CDR3 has 12 residues. CDR1 and CDR2 (germline): MGHDK, SYGVNS. Trimming removed 8 bases at V and 4 bases at J, with 12 bases between. This chain's CDR3 is CASQLTPYEQYF. CDR3 sequence (DNA): TGTGCCAGCCAACTAACCCCTTACGAGCAGTACTTC.

V is TRBV9 and J is TRBJ1-1, with a possible D match to TRBD1 (5 bases). This CDR3 region has 12 residues. Germline V lookup: CDR1 SGDLS, CDR2 YYNGEE. Trimming shortened V by 7 bases and J by 1 base, and 8 bases separated the two germline ends. CDR3 sequence: CASGGTNTEAFF. The CDR3 nucleotides read TGTGCCAGCGGTGGGACGAACACTGAAGCTTTCTTT.

The chain employs TRBV19 and TRBJ1-1; D is unresolved. This CDR3 spans 13 amino acids. Germline CDR1 LNHDA, CDR2 SQIVND (reference sequence). Trimming took 2 bases from V and 2 from J, leaving 6 bases between them. This CDR3 is CASSINPNTEAFF. In nucleotides, the CDR3 is TGTGCCAGTAGTATAAATCCCAACACTGAAGCTTTCTTT.

This clone was observed a few times. The V and J genes are TRBV6-1 and TRBJ2-1, with D maybe TRBD2 (6 bases). The V end lost 2 bases, the J end lost 0 bases, and 11 bases lay between the germline ends. The CDR3 is 16 amino acids. In germline, CDR1 is MNHNS, CDR2 SASEGT. The CDR3 region is CASSEWGDLSYNEQFF. The CDR3 DNA follows: TGTGCCAGCAGTGAATGGGGGGACCTCTCCTACAATGAGCAGTTCTTC.

The gene calls are TRBV10-2 and TRBJ2-1; 8 nucleotides agree with TRBD2. Trimming took 2 bases from V and 6 from J; bases not matched to a gene: 6. This CDR3 contains 15 residues. Germline V gene data show CDR1 as WSHSY and CDR2 as SAAADI. This CDR3 reads CASSELSGISNEQFF. Written as DNA, the CDR3 is TGCGCCAGCAGTGAGCTTAGCGGGATAAGCAATGAGCAGTTCTTC.

The CDR3 region has the DNA TGTGCCAGCAGCTTAGCGGACGGGCCATGGGAGACCCAGTACTTC. Protein product: CASSLADGPWETQYF. This chain uses TRBV7-2 with TRBJ2-5; D not certain. The germline V gene encodes CDR1 SGHTA and CDR2 FQGNSA. Trimming took off 0 bases at V and 5 bases at J, with 13 bases between the two ends. This CDR3 spans 15 amino acids.

This sequence joins TRBV4-2 and TRBJ2-5; TRBD1 agrees at 8 bases. CDR1 and CDR2 from the germline V gene are LGHNA and YNFKEQ. The CDR3 has 16 residues. V gave up 5 bases and J gave up 11 bases; unmatched junction bases: 19. The DNA of the CDR3 is TGTGCCAGCAGCTTGGCCTCGGGGACAGGAGTCTTTGAGCAGTACTTC. It is translated as CASSLASGTGVFEQYF.

The chain carries TRBV5-5 and TRBJ2-7; 9 bases are shared with TRBD1. Germline lookup yields CDR1 SGHKS and CDR2 YYEKEE (reference sequence). Trimming took 0 bases from V and 0 from J; bases not matched to a gene: 4. The CDR3 contains 16 residues. CDR3 amino acids: CASSLEGTGFSYEQYF. The CDR3 DNA follows: TGTGCCAGCAGCTTGGAAGGGACAGGGTTCTCCTACGAGCAGTACTTC.

The chain joins TRBV19 to TRBJ2-7; unclear D gene. V lost 3 bases to trimming and J lost 3 bases, with 9 bases between them. Germline CDR1 LNHDA, CDR2 SQIVND (reference sequence). The CDR3 has 13 residues. CDR3 sequence reads: CASSIGYLYEQYF. The CDR3 nucleotides read TGTGCCAGTAGTATTGGGTACCTCTACGAGCAGTACTTC.

This clone was seen a single time. This chain joins TRBV19 and TRBJ1-5, with TRBD1 as a possible D gene (5 bases). CDR3 length equals 14 residues. The V gene's germline CDR1 is LNHDA and CDR2 SQIVND (reference sequence). V lost 5 bases and J 2 bases, leaving 10 bases between the germline ends. Here the CDR3 DNA reads TGTGCCAGTAGTCCGGTGGGGGGCAATCAGCCCCAGCATTTT. It encodes CASSPVGGNQPQHF.

The gene calls are TRBV5-4 and TRBJ2-6; D perhaps matches TRBD2 (5 bases). The CDR3 is made up of 18 amino acids. Germline V gene sequence: CDR1 SGHNT, CDR2 YYREEE (reference sequence). V was pared by 4 bases and J by 1 base, with 18 bases between. DNA of the CDR3: TGTGCCAGCAGCGCATTTGGTCAGGACTTATCTGGGGCCAACGTCCTGACTTTC. Translated, it gives CASSAFGQDLSGANVLTF. The complete variable domain, with remaining parts taken from reference TRBV5-4 and TRBJ2-6, reads ETGVTQSPTHLIKTRGQQVTLRCSSQSGHNTVSWYQQALGQGPQFIFQYYREEENGRGNFPPRFSGLQFPNYSSELNVNALELDDSALYLCASSAFGQDLSGANVLTFGAGSRLTVL.

V is TRBV11-2 and J is TRBJ2-5, with 8 nucleotides matching TRBD1. Germline loops: CDR1 SGHAT, CDR2 FQNNGV. J was trimmed by 4 bases and V by 5 bases; bases with no gene match: 12. The CDR3 length is 16 residues. In nucleotides, the CDR3 is TGTGCCAGCAGCGAGGGCCAAACAGGGGGTATAGAGACCCAGTACTTC. It specifies CASSEGQTGGIETQYF.

The CDR3: CASSQELPYEQYF. The CDR3 DNA is TGCGCCAGCAGCCAAGAACTTCCCTACGAGCAGTACTTC. This chain uses TRBV4-1 with TRBJ2-7; D is undetermined. Germline V gives CDR1 MGHRA, CDR2 YSYEKL. The CDR3 consists of 13 residues. Trimming shortened V by 0 bases and J by 2 bases, and 5 bases separated the two germline ends.

The V call is TRBV4-1, the J call TRBJ1-1, with TRBD1 matching over 8 bases. Looked up from germline, CDR1 is MGHRA and CDR2 is YSYEKL. This CDR3 comprises 17 residues. J was trimmed by 0 bases and V by 0 bases; bases with no gene match: 6. The CDR3 protein is CASSQDPGGAMNTEAFF. CDR3 bases: TGCGCCAGCAGCCAAGATCCAGGGGGCGCGATGAACACTGAAGCTTTCTTT.

V gene TRBV10-3 combines with J gene TRBJ2-7; D is undetermined. Germline-derived CDR1 and CDR2 are ENHRY and SYGVKD. V lost 8 bases and J 2 bases, leaving 7 bases between the germline ends. The CDR3 has 11 amino acids. This CDR3 reads CAIGKAYEQYF. CDR3 bases: TGTGCCATCGGGAAAGCCTACGAGCAGTACTTC.

The chain recombines TRBV4-1 with TRBJ2-1; D gene unclear. Germline lookup yields CDR1 MGHRA and CDR2 YSYEKL. Trimming stripped 1 base from V and 6 bases from J, with 13 bases between. The CDR3 spans 15 residues. The DNA of the CDR3 is TGCGCCAGCAGCCAAGGGGCGGAGTCCAGCAATGAGCAGTTCTTC. Amino acid sequence: CASSQGAESSNEQFF.